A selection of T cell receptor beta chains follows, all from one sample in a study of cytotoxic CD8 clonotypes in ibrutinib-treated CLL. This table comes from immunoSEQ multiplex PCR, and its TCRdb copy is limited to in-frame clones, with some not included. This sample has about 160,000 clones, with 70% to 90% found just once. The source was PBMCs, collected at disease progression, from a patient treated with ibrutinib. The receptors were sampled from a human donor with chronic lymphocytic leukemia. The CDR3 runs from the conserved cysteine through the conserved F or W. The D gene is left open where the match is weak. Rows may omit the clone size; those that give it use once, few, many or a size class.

CDR3 protein: CASSLGVTGGLRNIQYF; CDR3 DNA: TGTGCCAGCAGCTTAGGCGTAACAGGGGGACTCAGAAACATTCAGTACTTC; V gene: TRBV13; J gene: TRBJ2-4; CDR3 length: 17; clone size: NA; D gene: TRBD1
CDR3 protein: CASSFQDIYGYTF; CDR3 DNA: TGTGCCAGCAGCTTTCAAGACATCTATGGCTACACCTTC; V gene: TRBV5-5; J gene: TRBJ1-2; CDR3 length: 13; clone size: NA; D gene: NA
CDR3 protein: CASSLVAGTDTQYF; CDR3 DNA: TGTGCCAGCAGCTTAGTGGCGGGAACAGATACGCAGTATTTT; V gene: TRBV7-2; J gene: TRBJ2-3; CDR3 length: 14; clone size: NA; D gene: NA
CDR3 protein: CASTRGGSSYEQYF; CDR3 DNA: TGTGCCAGCACGCGGGGCGGATCCTCCTACGAGCAGTACTTC; V gene: TRBV14; J gene: TRBJ2-7; CDR3 length: 14; clone size: few; D gene: NA
CDR3 protein: CASSSTGTGPPYEQYF; CDR3 DNA: TGTGCCAGCAGCTCAACTGGGACAGGTCCTCCTTACGAGCAGTACTTC; V gene: TRBV27; J gene: TRBJ2-7; CDR3 length: 16; clone size: NA; D gene: TRBD1
CDR3 protein: CASSQDKLDYNEQFF; CDR3 DNA: TGTGCCAGCAGCCAAGACAAACTAGACTACAATGAGCAGTTCTTC; V gene: TRBV4-2; J gene: TRBJ2-1; CDR3 length: 15; clone size: NA; D gene: NA
CDR3 protein: CASSLVQGPDTQYF; CDR3 DNA: TGTGCCAGCAGCTTAGTACAGGGCCCAGATACGCAGTATTTT; V gene: TRBV7-9; J gene: TRBJ2-3; CDR3 length: 14; clone size: NA; D gene: NA
CDR3 protein: CASSPTPGFTNEQFF; CDR3 DNA: TGTGCCAGCAGCCCAACCCCGGGCTTTACGAATGAGCAGTTCTTC; V gene: TRBV5-5; J gene: TRBJ2-1; CDR3 length: 15; clone size: NA; D gene: NA
CDR3 protein: CASSGALGVSQETQYF; CDR3 DNA: TGCGCCAGCAGCGGGGCCCTGGGGGTAAGCCAAGAGACCCAGTACTTC; V gene: TRBV5-1; J gene: TRBJ2-5; CDR3 length: 16; clone size: NA; D gene: NA
CDR3 protein: CASSLTGPNTEAFF; CDR3 DNA: TGTGCCAGCAGTTTGACAGGCCCAAACACTGAAGCTTTCTTT; V gene: TRBV4-2; J gene: TRBJ1-1; CDR3 length: 14; clone size: once; D gene: NA